This T cell receptor (beta chain) was retrieved from a study of OX40 agonist ivuxolimab in advanced cancers. For the study at large: At 0.01 to 10 mg/kg, ivuxolimab was administered intravenously to patients every 2 weeks. Three patients responded partially, comprising one with hepatocellular carcinoma and two with cutaneous melanoma.

The CDR3 loop spans 16 amino acids. V shed 4 bases and J 8 bases; nucleotides not matched to a gene: 12. Germline V CDR1 and CDR2: SGHRS, YFSETQ. On this clone: What it binds is not known.

Clones were sequenced by immunoSEQ multiplex PCR, and TCRdb holds only the in-frame ones, with some missing. The sample has 55,000 to 75,000 clones, around 93% seen once; the top ten hold 3.5% to 4.5%. Study results and limitations: Certain nonresponding patients likewise had low normalized T-cell clonal expansion. The antigens recognized by the expanded peripheral T cells, that is their antigen specificity, were not determined.

The starting material was CD4+ or CD8+ T cells sorted from blood, obtained in a trial of the OX40 agonist ivuxolimab. The chain combines TRBV5-1 with TRBJ2-1; 10 bases agree with TRBD2. This TCR derives from an adult with an advanced solid tumor such as melanoma, head and neck, liver or kidney cancer. The CDR3 here is CASSPYSSGSVDEQFF. CDR3 sequence (DNA): TGCGCCAGCAGCCCCTACTCTAGCGGGAGTGTCGATGAGCAGTTCTTC.